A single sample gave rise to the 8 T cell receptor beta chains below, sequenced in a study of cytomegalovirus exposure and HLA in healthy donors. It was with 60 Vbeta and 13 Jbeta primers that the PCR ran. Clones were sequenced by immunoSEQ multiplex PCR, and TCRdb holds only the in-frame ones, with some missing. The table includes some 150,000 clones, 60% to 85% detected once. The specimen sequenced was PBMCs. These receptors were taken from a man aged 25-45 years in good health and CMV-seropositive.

The CDR3, as DNA: TGTGCCAGCAGTGGACTAGCGGGGGGTTACTCCTACAATGAGCAGTTCTTC. Its translation: CASSGLAGGYSYNEQFF. The J gene is TRBJ2-1, the V gene TRBV28, with 14 bases lining up with TRBD2. Germline CDR1 is MDHEN and CDR2 is SYDVKM. There are 17 residues in the CDR3. The junction had 3 bases not matched to a gene; V was cut back by 5 bases and J by 0 bases. The full variable domain, with the rest looked up from reference TRBV28 and TRBJ2-1, is DVKVTQSSRYLVKRTGEKVFLECVQDMDHENMFWYRQDPGLGLRLIYFSYDVKMKEKGDIPEGYSVSREKKERFSLILESASTNQTSMYLCASSGLAGGYSYNEQFFGPGTRLTVL.

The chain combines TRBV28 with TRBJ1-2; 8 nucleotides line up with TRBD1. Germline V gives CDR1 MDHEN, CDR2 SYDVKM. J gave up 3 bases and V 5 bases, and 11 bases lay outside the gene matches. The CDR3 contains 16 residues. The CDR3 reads CASSPMGQGADYGYTF. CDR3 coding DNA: TGTGCCAGCAGTCCTATGGGCCAGGGGGCGGACTATGGCTACACCTTC.

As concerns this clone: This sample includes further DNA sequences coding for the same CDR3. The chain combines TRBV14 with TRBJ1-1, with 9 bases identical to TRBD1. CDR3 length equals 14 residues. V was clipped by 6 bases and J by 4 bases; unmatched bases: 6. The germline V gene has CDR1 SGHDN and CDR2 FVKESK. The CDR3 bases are TGTGCCAGCAGGGCGACAGGGGGAGTCACTGAAGCTTTCTTT. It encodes CASRATGGVTEAFF.

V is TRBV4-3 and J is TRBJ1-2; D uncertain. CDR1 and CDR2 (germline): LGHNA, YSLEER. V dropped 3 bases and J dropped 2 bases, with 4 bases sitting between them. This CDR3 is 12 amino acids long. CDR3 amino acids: CASSHPNYGYTF. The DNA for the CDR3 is TGCGCCAGCAGCCATCCAAACTATGGCTACACCTTC.

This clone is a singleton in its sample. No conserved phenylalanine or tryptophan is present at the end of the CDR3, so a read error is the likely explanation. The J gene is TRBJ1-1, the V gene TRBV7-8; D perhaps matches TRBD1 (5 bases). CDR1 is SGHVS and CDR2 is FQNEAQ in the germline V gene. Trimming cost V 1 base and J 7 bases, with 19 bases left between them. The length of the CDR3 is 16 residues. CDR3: CASSLDRGAGDGEAFS. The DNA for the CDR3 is TGTGCCAGCAGCTTAGACCGAGGGGCGGGGGATGGTGAAGCTTTCTCT.

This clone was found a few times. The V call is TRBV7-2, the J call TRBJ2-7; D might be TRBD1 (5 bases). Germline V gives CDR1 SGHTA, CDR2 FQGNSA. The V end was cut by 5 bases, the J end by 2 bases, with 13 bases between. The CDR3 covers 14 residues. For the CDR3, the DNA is TGTGCCAGCAGCCCTCATCCCAGGGCCTACGAGCAGTACTTC. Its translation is CASSPHPRAYEQYF.

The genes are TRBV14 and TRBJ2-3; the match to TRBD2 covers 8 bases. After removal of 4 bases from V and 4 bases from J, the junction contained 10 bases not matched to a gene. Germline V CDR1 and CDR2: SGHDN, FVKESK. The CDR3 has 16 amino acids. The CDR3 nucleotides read TGTGCCAGCAGCCCGCTAGGACTAGCCATATCAGATACGCAGTATTTT. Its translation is CASSPLGLAISDTQYF.

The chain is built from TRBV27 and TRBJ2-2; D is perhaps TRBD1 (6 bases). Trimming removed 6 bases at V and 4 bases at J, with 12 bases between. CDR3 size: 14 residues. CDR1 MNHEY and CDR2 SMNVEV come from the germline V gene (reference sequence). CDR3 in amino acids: CASRQGYGTGELFF. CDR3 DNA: TGTGCCAGCAGACAGGGTTATGGCACCGGGGAGCTGTTTTTT.